This TCR beta chain stems from a study of shared clonotypes between healthy human individuals. Generated by immunoSEQ multiplex PCR, the TCRdb table keeps only in-frame clones and is missing some. Counted here are over 950,000 clones, 60% to 85% occurring once; the ten biggest clones make up more than 0.85%. This clone was seen repeatedly, ten times or more. Donors comprised healthy HIV-negative adults lacking recent acute infections or vaccinations. The sample consisted of memory CD4+ T cells from PBMCs. Noted subset: CD45RA-negative fraction. The receptor was derived from a man between 18 and 29 years old in good health. Some clones in this sample may be carry-over from other donors' samples.

The CDR3 is CASSLTGSVSQPQHF. CDR3 DNA: TGTGCCAGCAGTTTGACAGGGTCAGTGTCTCAGCCCCAGCATTTT. This sequence joins TRBV28 and TRBJ1-5; 7 bases are a match to TRBD1. Germline V lookup: CDR1 MDHEN, CDR2 SYDVKM. The V gene end was trimmed by 3 bases and the J gene end by 6 bases; junction bases not matched to a gene: 8. The CDR3 extends over 15 amino acids.